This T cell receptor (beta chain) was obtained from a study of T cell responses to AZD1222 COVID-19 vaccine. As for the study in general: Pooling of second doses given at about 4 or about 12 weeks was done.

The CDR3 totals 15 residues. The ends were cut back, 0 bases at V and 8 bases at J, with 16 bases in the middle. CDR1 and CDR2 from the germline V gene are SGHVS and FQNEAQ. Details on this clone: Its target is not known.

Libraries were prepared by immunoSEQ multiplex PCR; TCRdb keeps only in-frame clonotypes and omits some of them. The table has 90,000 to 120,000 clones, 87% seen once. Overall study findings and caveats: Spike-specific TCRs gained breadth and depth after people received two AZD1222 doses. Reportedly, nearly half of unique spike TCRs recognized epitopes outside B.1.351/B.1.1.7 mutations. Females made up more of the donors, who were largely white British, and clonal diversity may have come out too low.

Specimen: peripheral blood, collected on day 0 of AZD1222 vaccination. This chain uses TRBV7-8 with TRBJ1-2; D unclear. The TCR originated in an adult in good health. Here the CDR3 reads CASSLASGGGRGYTF. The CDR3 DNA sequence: TGTGCCAGCAGCTTAGCATCCGGCGGCGGCCGGGGCTACACCTTC.